This T cell receptor beta chain emerged from a study of early T cells in non-severe SARS-CoV-2 infection (dated by TCRdb to 2020 to 2023). In the study overall: TCR sequencing used bulk RNA from unsorted whole blood, so alpha and beta chains could not be paired.

Study-level results and caveats: VDJdb matching was skewed toward anti-spike CD8 responses and likely underestimated virus-specific expansions, missing private and CD4 specificities.

The CDR3, cysteine through phenylalanine, is 14 amino acids long. This entry keeps only the CDR3 DNA: 42 bases, framed from base 1. V drops 3 bases and J drops 5 bases, leaving 13 bases in between. CDR1 WNHNN and CDR2 SYGVQD are derived from the germline V gene (reference sequence). Library preparation was by 5' RACE. For sequencing, a NextSeq 500 was employed. Unique molecular identifiers were attached to individual cDNA molecules in the TCR library protocol so that sequencing error and PCR bias could be corrected. Both TCR alpha and beta chains were sequenced, and tight co-correlation was observed between alpha and beta sequence abundances in each sample. In the original analysis: V gene, J gene and CDR3 annotation of TCR sequences was performed with Decombinator V4. TCRs were defined as expanded if a significant change between any two time points was detected under a Poisson model with p below 0.0001. TCR abundances were normalised to the total number of TCRs sequenced in each sample and reported as counts per million. TRAV1-2 paired with TRAJ12, TRAJ20 or TRAJ33 defined MAIT TCRs, while TRAV10 paired with TRAJ18 defined iNKT TCRs. VDJdb, accessed on 1 November 2021, was searched for TCRs annotated for CMV, EBV and SARS-CoV-2, and TCRs annotated for more than one antigen were excluded. Through fastp at Q25 and MiXCR, TCRdb rebuilt clones from the public reads, retaining in-frame beta chains. For every CDR3 protein sequence, its rows merge into one entry that carries the most common genes and DNA. These V and J calls originate from TCRdb's pipeline instead of the authors' own analysis. The sample table shows approximately 77,000 distinct CDR3 sequences, and 15% to 19% are seen once. Jointly, the top ten make up around 12% of the sample.

This was a case-control study nested in a cohort of healthcare workers in London, UK, who had nasopharyngeal swab PCR tests and blood samples taken every week. Healthcare workers were recruited during the week of the UK lockdown, between 23 and 31 March 2020, and followed weekly for up to 16 weeks. As for this clonotype: Its antigen specificity is not known. Per-base quality was not reported, and no clone a single base away is much larger than it.

This chain is built from TRBV10-1 and TRBJ1-1; no D gene call is confident. This TCR came from an adult who was a healthcare worker with PCR-confirmed SARS-CoV-2 infection or an uninfected control (not recorded which). The sample taken for sequencing was whole blood. The CDR3 region has the sequence CASSDSSGGTEAFF. The DNA sequence is TGCGCCAGCAGTGACTCTTCGGGAGGGACTGAAGCTTTCTTT.